This T cell receptor (beta chain) was observed in a study of blood T cell repertoires in COVID-19. Assay: immunoSEQ multiplex PCR; the TCRdb copy retains only in-frame clones and omits some. The profile covers about 330,000 clones, with about 87% appearing a single time and about 5.7% taken by the ten largest. The germline V gene encodes CDR1 LNHDA and CDR2 SQIVND (reference sequence). This CDR3 has 14 amino acids. The J segment lost 4 bases and the V segment lost 8 bases, leaving 8 bases of the junction unmatched. Material: PBMCs or T cells enriched from blood (not recorded which). The chain joins TRBV19 to TRBJ2-1; 7 bases map to TRBD1. The TCR comes from a woman aged 25 to 39 who had recovered from COVID-19. In DNA form, the CDR3 reads TGTGCCAGTTCCTTCGACAGGGATTACAATGAGCAGTTCTTC. Encoded protein: CASSFDRDYNEQFF.